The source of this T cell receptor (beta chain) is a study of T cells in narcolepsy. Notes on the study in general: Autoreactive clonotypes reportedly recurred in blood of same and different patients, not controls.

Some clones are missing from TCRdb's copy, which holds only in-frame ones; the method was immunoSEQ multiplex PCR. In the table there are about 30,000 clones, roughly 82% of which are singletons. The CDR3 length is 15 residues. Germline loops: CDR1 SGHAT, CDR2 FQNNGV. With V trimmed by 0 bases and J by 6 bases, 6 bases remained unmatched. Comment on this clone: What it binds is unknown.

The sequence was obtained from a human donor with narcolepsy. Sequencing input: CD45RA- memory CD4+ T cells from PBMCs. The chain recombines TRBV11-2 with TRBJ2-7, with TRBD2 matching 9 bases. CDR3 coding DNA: TGTGCCAGCAGCTTAGACGCGGGAGGGCCCCCCGAGCAGTACTTC. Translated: CASSLDAGGPPEQYF. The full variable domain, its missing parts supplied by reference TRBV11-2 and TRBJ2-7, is EAGVAQSPRYKIIEKRQSVAFWCNPISGHATLYWYQQILGQGPKLLIQFQNNGVVDDSQLPKDRFSAERLKGVDSTLKIQPAKLEDSAVYLCASSLDAGGPPEQYFGPGTRLTVT.